This T cell receptor beta chain was captured by sequencing in a study of blood T cell repertoires in COVID-19. Turning to the study itself: From the United States, Italy and Spain came samples of acute and convalescent COVID-19.

V was trimmed by 9 bases and J by 3 bases, leaving 20 bases between them. The germline V gene encodes CDR1 SGHVS and CDR2 FQNEAQ. CDR3 length: 15 residues. Using immunoSEQ multiplex PCR, the repertoire was profiled, and TCRdb retains in-frame clones only, with some absent. The sample includes about 12,000 clones, 88% seen only once; the top ten take less than 35%. The V and J genes are TRBV7-8 and TRBJ1-1; the D gene is possibly TRBD1 (6 bases). The TCR originated in a human donor in a cohort sampled during active COVID-19. The source material was peripheral blood. The CDR3 here is CARTTIKHRDTEAFF. CDR3 nucleotide sequence: TGTGCCAGGACGACCATAAAACACAGGGACACTGAAGCTTTCTTT.